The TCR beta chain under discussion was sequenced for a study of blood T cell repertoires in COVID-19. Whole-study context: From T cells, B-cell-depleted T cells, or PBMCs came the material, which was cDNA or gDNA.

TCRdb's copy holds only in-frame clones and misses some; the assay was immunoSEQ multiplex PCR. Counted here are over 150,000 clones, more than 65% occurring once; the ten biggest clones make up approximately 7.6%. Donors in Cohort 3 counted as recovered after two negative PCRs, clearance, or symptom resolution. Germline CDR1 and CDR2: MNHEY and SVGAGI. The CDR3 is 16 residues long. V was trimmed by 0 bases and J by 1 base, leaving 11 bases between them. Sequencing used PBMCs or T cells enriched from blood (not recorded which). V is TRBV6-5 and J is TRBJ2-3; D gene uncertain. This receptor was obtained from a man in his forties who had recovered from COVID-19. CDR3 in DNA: TGTGCCAGCAGTTACTCCCTGGGCAGCCGCACAGATACGCAGTATTTT. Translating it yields CASSYSLGSRTDTQYF.